The TCR beta chain described here comes from a study of brain T cells in children with intractable seizures. The V end was cut by 4 bases, the J end by 4 bases, with 10 bases between. Looked up from germline, CDR1 is MNHEY and CDR2 is SMNVEV (reference sequence). The CDR3 runs 13 residues. Time point specified: blood from clinic visit 5 months post-surgery; TSC patient then seizure free. Patients received at least one anti-epileptic drug before surgery. Libraries were prepared by immunoSEQ multiplex PCR; TCRdb keeps only in-frame clonotypes and omits some of them. The data hold 340,000 or so clones, with about 94% observed a single time.

Sequences were derived from peripheral blood, sampled roughly 5 months after surgery. This sequence originates from a boy under three years old with tuberous sclerosis and intractable seizures. The V call is TRBV27, the J call TRBJ1-2; tentative D call: TRBD1 (5 bases). The CDR3 loop reads CASSSAGFYGYTF. Here the CDR3 DNA reads TGTGCCAGCAGTTCAGCAGGGTTCTATGGCTACACCTTC.